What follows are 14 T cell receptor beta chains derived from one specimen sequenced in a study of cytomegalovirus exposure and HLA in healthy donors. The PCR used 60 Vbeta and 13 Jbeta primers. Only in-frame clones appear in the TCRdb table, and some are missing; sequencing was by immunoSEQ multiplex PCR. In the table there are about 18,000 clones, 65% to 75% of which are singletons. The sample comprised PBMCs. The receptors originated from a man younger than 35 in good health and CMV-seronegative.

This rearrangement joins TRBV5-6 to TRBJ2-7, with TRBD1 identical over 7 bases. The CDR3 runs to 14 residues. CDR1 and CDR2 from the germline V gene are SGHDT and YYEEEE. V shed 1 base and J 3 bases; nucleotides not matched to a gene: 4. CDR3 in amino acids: CASSLMGQFYEQYF. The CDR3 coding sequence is TGTGCCAGCAGCTTGATGGGACAGTTCTACGAGCAGTACTTC.

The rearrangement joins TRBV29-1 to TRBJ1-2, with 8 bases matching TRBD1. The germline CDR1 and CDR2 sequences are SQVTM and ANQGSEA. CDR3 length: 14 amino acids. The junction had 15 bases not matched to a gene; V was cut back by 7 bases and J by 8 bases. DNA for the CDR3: TGCAGCGCCTATTCGGGACAGGCGGTGGGCGGCTACACCTTC. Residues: CSAYSGQAVGGYTF.

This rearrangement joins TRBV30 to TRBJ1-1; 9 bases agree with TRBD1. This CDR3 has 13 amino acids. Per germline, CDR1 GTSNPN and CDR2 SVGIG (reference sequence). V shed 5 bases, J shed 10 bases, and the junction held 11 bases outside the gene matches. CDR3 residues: CAWERDRDFPAFF. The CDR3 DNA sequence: TGTGCCTGGGAAAGGGACAGGGATTTTCCAGCTTTCTTT.

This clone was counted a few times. CDR3 nucleotides: TGTGCCTGGAGTGTAAAGCTGGGCAGGGAGGCCTTGTATAGCAATCAGCCCCAGCATTTT. Residues: CAWSVKLGREALYSNQPQHF. The genes are TRBV30 and TRBJ1-5; a weak D match, TRBD1 (5 bases). Germline lookup yields CDR1 GTSNPN and CDR2 SVGIG (reference sequence). There are 20 residues in the CDR3. V was shortened by 0 bases and J by 0 bases, with 24 bases between the two germline ends.

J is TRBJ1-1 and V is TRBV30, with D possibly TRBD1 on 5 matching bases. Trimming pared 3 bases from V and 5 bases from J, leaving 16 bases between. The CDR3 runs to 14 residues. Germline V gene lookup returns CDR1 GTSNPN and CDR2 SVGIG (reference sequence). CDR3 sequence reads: CAWRADSPRTEAFF. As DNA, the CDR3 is TGTGCCTGGAGGGCCGACAGCCCGCGGACTGAAGCTTTCTTT.

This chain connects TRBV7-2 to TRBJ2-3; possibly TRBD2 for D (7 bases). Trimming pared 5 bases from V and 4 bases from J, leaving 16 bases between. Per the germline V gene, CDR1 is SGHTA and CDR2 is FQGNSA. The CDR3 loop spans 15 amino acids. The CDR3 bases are TGTGCCAGCAGCCGCAGGACCGGGGGGCCAGATACGCAGTATTTT. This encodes CASSRRTGGPDTQYF.

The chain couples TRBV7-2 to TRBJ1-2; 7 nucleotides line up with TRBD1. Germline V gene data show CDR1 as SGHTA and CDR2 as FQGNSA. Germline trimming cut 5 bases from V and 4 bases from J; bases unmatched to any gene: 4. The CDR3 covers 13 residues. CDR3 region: CASSPQGSYGYTF. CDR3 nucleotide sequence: TGTGCCAGCAGCCCACAGGGGAGCTATGGCTACACCTTC. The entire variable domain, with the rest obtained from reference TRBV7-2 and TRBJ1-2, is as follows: GAGVSQSPSNKVTEKGKDVELRCDPISGHTALYWYRQSLGQGLEFLIYFQGNSAPDKSGLPSDRFSAERTGGSVSTLTIQRTQQEDSAVYLCASSPQGSYGYTFGSGTRLTVV.

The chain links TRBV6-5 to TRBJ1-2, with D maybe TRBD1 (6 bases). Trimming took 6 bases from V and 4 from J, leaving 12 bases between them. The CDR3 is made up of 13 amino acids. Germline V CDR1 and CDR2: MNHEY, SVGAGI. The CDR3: CASRDRVTYGYTF. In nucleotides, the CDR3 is TGTGCCAGCAGGGACAGAGTGACCTATGGCTACACCTTC.

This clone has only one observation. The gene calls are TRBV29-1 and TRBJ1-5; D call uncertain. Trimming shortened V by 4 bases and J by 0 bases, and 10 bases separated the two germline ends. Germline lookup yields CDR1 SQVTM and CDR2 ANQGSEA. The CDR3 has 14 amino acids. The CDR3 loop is CSVAQDYSNQPQHF. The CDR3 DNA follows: TGCAGCGTTGCCCAGGATTATAGCAATCAGCCCCAGCATTTT.

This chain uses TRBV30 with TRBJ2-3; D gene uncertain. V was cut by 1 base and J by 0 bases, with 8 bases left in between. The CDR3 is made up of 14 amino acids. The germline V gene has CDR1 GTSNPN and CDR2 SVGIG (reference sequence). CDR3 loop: CAWSGGTSTDTQYF. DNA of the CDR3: TGTGCCTGGAGTGGTGGTACTAGCACAGATACGCAGTATTTT.

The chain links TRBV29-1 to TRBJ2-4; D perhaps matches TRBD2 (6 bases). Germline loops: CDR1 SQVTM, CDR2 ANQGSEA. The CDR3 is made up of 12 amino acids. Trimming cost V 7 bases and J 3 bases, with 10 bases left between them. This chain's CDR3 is CSGRDGKNIQYF. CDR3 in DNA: TGCAGCGGGAGGGATGGCAAAAACATTCAGTACTTC.

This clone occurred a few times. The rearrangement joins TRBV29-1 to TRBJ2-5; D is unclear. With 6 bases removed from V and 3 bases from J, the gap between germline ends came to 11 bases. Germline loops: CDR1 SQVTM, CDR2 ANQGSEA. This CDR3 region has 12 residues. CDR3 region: CSVSRVEETQYF. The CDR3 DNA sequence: TGCAGCGTGAGCCGGGTCGAAGAGACCCAGTACTTC.

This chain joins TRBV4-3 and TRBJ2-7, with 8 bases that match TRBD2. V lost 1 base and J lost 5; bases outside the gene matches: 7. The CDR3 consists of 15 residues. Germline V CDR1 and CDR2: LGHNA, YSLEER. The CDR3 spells CASSQVGLAGNEQYF. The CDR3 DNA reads TGCGCCAGCAGCCAAGTCGGCCTAGCGGGTAACGAGCAGTACTTC.

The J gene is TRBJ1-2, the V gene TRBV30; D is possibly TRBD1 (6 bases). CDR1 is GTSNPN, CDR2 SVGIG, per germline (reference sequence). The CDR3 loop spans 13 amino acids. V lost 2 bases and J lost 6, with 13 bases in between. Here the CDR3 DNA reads TGTGCCTGGAGTAAGAGACAGGACGATGGCTACACCTTC. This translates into CAWSKRQDDGYTF.